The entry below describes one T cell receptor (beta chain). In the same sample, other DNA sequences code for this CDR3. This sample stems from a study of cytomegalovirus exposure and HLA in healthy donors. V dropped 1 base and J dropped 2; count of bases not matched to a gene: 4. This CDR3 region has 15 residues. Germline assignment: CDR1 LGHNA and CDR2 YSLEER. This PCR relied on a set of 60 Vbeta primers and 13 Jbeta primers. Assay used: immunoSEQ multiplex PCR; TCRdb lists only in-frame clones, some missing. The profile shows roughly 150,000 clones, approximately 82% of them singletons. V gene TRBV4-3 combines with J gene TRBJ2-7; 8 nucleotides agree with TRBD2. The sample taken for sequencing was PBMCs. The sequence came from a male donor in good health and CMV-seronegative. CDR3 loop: CASSQGLAGAYEQYF. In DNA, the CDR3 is TGCGCCAGCAGCCAAGGTCTAGCGGGCGCCTACGAGCAGTACTTC.